What follows is one TCR beta chain and its context. Antigen specificity is unknown. Thawed unstimulated PBMCs were FACS-sorted by CD3, CD4 and CD8 into two populations. The data are from a study of T cell clones after liver transplantation. In the study overall: Graft-donor-reactive sequences were compared with third-party-reactive TCRbeta sequences from pre-transplant mixed lymphocyte reactions. HCV positivity affected three of eight recipients; the rest lacked autoimmune or viral indications. Broader study findings: Circulating graft-donor-reactive CD4 TCRbeta sequences fell significantly post-transplant in 5 of 8 subjects.

The CDR3 is 13 amino acids. Germline-derived CDR1 and CDR2 are SGHTA and FQGNSA. V lost 5 bases and J 0 bases, leaving 8 bases between the germline ends. The method was immunoSEQ multiplex PCR; TCRdb's version includes in-frame clones alone and lacks a portion of them. The repertoire consists of some 60,000 clones, with 65% to 75% occurring once and the leading ten covering 15%. The TCR comes from a human donor who received a liver transplant. The input for sequencing was CD4+ T cells from blood, taken before liver transplant. The chain employs TRBV7-2 and TRBJ2-7; maybe TRBD1 (6 bases). The CDR3 DNA is TGTGCCAGCAGCGCGGACAGCTCCTACGAGCAGTACTTC. Translating it yields CASSADSSYEQYF.